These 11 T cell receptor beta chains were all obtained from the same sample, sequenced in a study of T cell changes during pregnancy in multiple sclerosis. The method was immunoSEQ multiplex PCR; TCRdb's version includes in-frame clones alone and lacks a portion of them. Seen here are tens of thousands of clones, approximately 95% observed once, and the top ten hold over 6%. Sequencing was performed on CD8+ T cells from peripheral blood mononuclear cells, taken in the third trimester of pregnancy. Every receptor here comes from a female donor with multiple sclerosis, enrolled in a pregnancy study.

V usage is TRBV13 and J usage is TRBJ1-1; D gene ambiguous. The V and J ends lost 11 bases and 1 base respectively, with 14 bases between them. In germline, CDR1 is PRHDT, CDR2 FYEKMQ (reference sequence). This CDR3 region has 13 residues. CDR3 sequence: CACQLSGNTEAFF. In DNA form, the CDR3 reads TGTGCCTGTCAACTGTCCGGGAACACTGAAGCTTTCTTT.

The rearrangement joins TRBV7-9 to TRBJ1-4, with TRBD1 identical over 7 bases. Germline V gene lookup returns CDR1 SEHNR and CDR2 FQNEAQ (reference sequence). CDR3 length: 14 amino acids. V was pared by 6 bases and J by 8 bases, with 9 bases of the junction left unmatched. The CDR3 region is CASSFAGQVEKLFF. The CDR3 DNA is TGTGCCAGCAGTTTTGCCGGACAGGTGGAAAAACTGTTTTTT.

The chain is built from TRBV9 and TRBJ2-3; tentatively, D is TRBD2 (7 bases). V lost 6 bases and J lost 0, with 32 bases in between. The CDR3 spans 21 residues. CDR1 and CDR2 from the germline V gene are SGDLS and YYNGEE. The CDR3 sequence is CASNTEVGGAIKTDSTDTQYF. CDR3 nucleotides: TGTGCCAGCAACACCGAGGTGGGGGGGGCGATAAAAACAGACAGCACAGATACGCAGTATTTT.

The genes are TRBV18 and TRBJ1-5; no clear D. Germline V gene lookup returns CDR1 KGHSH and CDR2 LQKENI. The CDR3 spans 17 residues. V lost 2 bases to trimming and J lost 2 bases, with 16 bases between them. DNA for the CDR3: TGTGCCAGCTCACCATCGGAGGTCCCAAGGGGCAATCAGCCCCAGCATTTT. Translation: CASSPSEVPRGNQPQHF. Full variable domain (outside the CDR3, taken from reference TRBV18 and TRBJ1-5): NAGVMQNPRHLVRRRGQEARLRCSPMKGHSHVYWYRQLPEEGLKFMVYLQKENIIDESGMPKERFSAEFPKEGPSILRIQQVVRGDSAAYFCASSPSEVPRGNQPQHFGDGTRLSIL.

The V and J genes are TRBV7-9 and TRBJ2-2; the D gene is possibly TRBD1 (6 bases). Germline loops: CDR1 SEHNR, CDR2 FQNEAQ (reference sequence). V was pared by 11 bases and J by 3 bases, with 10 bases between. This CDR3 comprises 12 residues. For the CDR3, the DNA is TGTGCCCGTCGACAGGACACCGGGGAGCTGTTTTTT. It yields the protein CARRQDTGELFF.

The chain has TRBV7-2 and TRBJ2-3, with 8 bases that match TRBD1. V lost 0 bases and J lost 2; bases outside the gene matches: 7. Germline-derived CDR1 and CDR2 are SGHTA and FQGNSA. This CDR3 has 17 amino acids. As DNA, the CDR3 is TGTGCCAGCAGCTTAGCCGCGACAGGGGACTCCACAGATACGCAGTATTTT. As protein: CASSLAATGDSTDTQYF.

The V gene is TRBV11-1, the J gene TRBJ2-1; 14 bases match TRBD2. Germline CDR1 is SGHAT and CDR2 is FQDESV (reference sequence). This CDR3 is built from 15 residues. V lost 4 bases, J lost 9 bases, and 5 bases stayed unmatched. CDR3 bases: TGTGCCAGCAGCTCCGGGACTAGCGGGAGAGGTGAGCAGTTCTTC. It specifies CASSSGTSGRGEQFF.

The CDR3 protein is CASSLPQGGYGYTF. CDR3 in DNA: TGTGCCAGCAGCCTTCCGCAGGGTGGCTATGGCTACACCTTC. The chain couples TRBV5-5 to TRBJ1-2; tentative D call: TRBD1 (5 bases). Germline CDR1 is SGHKS and CDR2 is YYEKEE (reference sequence). Trimming left V 4 bases short and J 4 bases short, with 14 bases between. The CDR3 consists of 14 residues.

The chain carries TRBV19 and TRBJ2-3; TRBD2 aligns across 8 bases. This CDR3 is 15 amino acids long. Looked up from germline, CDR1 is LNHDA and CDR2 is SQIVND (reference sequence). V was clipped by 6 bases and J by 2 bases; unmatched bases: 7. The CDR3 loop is CASRELAAHTDTQYF. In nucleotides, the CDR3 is TGTGCCAGTAGGGAACTAGCGGCTCACACAGATACGCAGTATTTT.

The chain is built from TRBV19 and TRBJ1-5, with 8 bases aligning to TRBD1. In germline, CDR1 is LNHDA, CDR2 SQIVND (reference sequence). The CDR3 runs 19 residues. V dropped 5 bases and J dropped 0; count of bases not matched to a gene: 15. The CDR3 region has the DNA TGTGCCAGTAGTTTGACACCCGGGACAGGTTCTTATAGCAATCAGCCCCAGCATTTT. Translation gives CASSLTPGTGSYSNQPQHF.

CDR3 residues: CASSIGVEQFF. Here the CDR3 DNA reads TGTGCCAGCAGTATAGGGGTAGAGCAGTTCTTC. The rearrangement links TRBV27 to TRBJ2-1; D perhaps matches TRBD1 (5 bases). With 5 bases removed from V and 10 bases from J, the gap between germline ends came to 9 bases. Germline lookup yields CDR1 MNHEY and CDR2 SMNVEV (reference sequence). CDR3 size: 11 residues.